This TCR beta chain was found in a study of blood T cell repertoires in COVID-19 (dated by TCRdb to the early 2020s). Background on the whole study: Samples from collaborators originated in the United States, Italy and Spain and spanned both the acute and convalescent phases of COVID-19. The prospective study material was composed of cDNA or gDNA derived from T cells, B-cell-depleted T cells, or PBMCs. The samples were drawn from two sources: the first 160 participants of the ongoing ImmuneRACE study, and 1,254 subjects contributed by 6 global collaborators. The repertoires were released in a freely available public database intended as a resource for research on the immune response to SARS-CoV-2. Where HLA class I and class II types were available, the types were taken from metadata supplied by the sample provider, not from assay-based typing. Nearly every sample came with metadata listing a de-identified subject ID, COVID-19 status, age in years and sex. Subjects who had been exposed to COVID-19, were actively infected with it, or had recovered from it provided the deeply sampled blood TCRbeta repertoires that made up the dataset. Beyond this particular receptor, the publication reports: The quantity of clinical and demographic metadata differed by source and by participant and was supplied without curation.

This clone was seen a single time. No cognate antigen has been identified for it. Qualities for individual bases were not recorded, and no much larger clone is one base off. Per the germline V gene (reference sequence), LNHNV is the CDR1 and YYDKDF is the CDR2. From its cysteine to its phenylalanine, the CDR3 spans 12 amino acids. The kept DNA is CDR3 alone, 36 bases in frame from the first base. Clipping removes 7 bases from V and 6 bases from J, with 0 as the unmatched junction base count. The immunoSEQ Assay, a bias-controlled multiplex PCR, was used to amplify TCRbeta CDR3 regions from genomic DNA. The original pipeline was this. The number of nucleated cells in each sample was estimated by amplification of reference gene primers within the assay. To quantify the absolute abundance of each unique TCRbeta CDR3 rearrangement, sequence reads were collapsed and filtered. Productive Simpson clonality was computed per sample as the square root of Simpson's diversity index over productive rearrangements. What TCRdb holds here is the immuneACCESS table cut down to in-frame rearrangements. Part of the clones is not present; checked against another copy, under half of the missing clones reflect an unresolved V gene, and the others are unexplained. That table gives V, J and clone size, and the DNA gave D and trimming. In this sample the table shows approximately 200,000 clones, 70% to 85% of which occur a single time. 4.5% to 5.5% of the sample belongs to the ten largest clones.

Collaborating institutions collected whole blood in K2EDTA tubes following their own protocols. For TCRbeta analysis, collaborators shipped samples in one of three forms: frozen whole blood, isolated PBMCs, or DNA extracted from either of those sample types. The receptor was derived from a woman between 25 and 40 years old with acute or convalescent COVID-19. This sequence uses TRBV15 and TRBJ2-1; 10 central nucleotides agree with TRBD2. The material sequenced was peripheral blood. The DNA sequence follows: TGTGCCACCAAGCGGGAGGGCAATGAGCAGTTCTTC. Its translation is CATKREGNEQFF.